The next 32 T cell receptor beta chains were all read from a single sample in a study of T and B cells in COVID-19 patients. TRB rearrangements were amplified by multiplex PCR with BIOMED2 TRB-A/B primers. TCRdb reprocessed the multiplex PCR reads with MiXCR, giving one entry per CDR3 protein. The sample shows 12,000 to 15,000 distinct CDR3 sequences, under 30% of them seen only once. Each TRB amplification used 250-500 ng of genomic DNA from blood. The material sequenced was blood. Receptors originate from a human donor who had recovered from COVID-19.

This clonotype was seen only a few times. V is TRBV7-9 and J is TRBJ2-5; TRBD2 matches at 8 bases. CDR3 size: 17 residues. Trimming at V came to 7 bases and at J to 2 bases, leaving 15 bases not matched to a gene. CDR1 SEHNR and CDR2 FQNEAQ come from the germline V gene (reference sequence). The CDR3 DNA is TGTGCCAGCAACAAACGGGGGGGGCTCGAGCGGCAAGAGACCCAGTACTTC. Amino acid sequence: CASNKRGGLERQETQYF. The variable domain in full, completed from reference TRBV7-9 and TRBJ2-5, reads DTGVSQNPRHKITKRGQNVTFRCDPISEHNRLYWYRQTLGQGPEFLTYFQNEAQLEKSRLLSDRFSAERPKGSFSTLEIQRTEQGDSAMYLCASNKRGGLERQETQYFGPGTRLLVL.

By share, this clonotype counts as medium-sized. The gene calls are TRBV19 and TRBJ2-7, with D uncertain. The CDR3 contains 12 residues. CDR1 is LNHDA and CDR2 is SQIVND in the germline V gene (reference sequence). V was clipped by 5 bases and J by 2 bases, with 7 bases between them. Written as DNA, the CDR3 is TGTGCCAGTAGTGAGCCCCCCTACGAGCAGTACTTC. Protein: CASSEPPYEQYF.

In this sample, this clonotype is medium-sized. The V call is TRBV18, the J call TRBJ2-1; 8 bases are a match to TRBD1. With V trimmed by 6 bases and J by 10 bases, 8 bases remained unmatched. The CDR3 sequence is 13 residues long. Germline assignment: CDR1 KGHSH and CDR2 LQKENI. The CDR3 nucleotides are TGTGCCAGCTCGCCCACTTGGACAGGGGAGCAGTTCTTC. Its translation is CASSPTWTGEQFF.

By sample share, this clonotype is medium-sized. The rearrangement uses TRBV6-5 and TRBJ1-4; D ambiguous. V was shortened by 0 bases and J by 11 bases, with 10 bases between the two germline ends. Germline assignment: CDR1 MNHEY and CDR2 SVGAGI. This CDR3 spans 13 amino acids. The CDR3 DNA reads TGTGCCAGCAGTTACTCGACTGGAGGGAAACTGTTTTTT. Protein: CASSYSTGGKLFF.

Many counts were recorded for this clonotype. The chain recombines TRBV19 with TRBJ2-3; 10 bases agree with TRBD2. The germline gives CDR1 LNHDA, CDR2 SQIVND (reference sequence). V shed 5 bases and J 4 bases; nucleotides not matched to a gene: 6. The CDR3 consists of 15 residues. CDR3 in DNA: TGTGCCAGTAGTCCCGGGACTAGCGCGTCAGATACGCAGTATTTT. As protein: CASSPGTSASDTQYF.

This clonotype appeared a few times. V is TRBV12-3 or TRBV12-4 and J is TRBJ2-1, with 9 bases matching TRBD2. V was pared by 3 bases and J by 1 base, with 4 bases of the junction left unmatched. This CDR3 spans 16 amino acids. The chain's CDR3 is CASSFLSGSSYNEQFF. In DNA, the CDR3 is TGTGCCAGCAGTTTCCTTAGCGGGAGTTCCTACAATGAGCAGTTCTTC.

The V call is TRBV24-1, the J call TRBJ1-2; D is ambiguous. Looked up from germline, CDR1 is KGHDR and CDR2 is SFDVKD. V was cut by 9 bases and J by 7 bases, with 17 bases left in between. The CDR3 sequence is 13 residues long. The CDR3 sequence: CATGLLDSSGYTF. The CDR3 DNA reads TGTGCCACCGGCTTATTGGACTCCTCTGGCTACACCTTC.

This clonotype was counted only a few times. The chain employs TRBV6-2 or TRBV6-3 and TRBJ2-7; 10 nucleotides line up with TRBD1. V lost 4 bases and J lost 3; bases outside the gene matches: 6. The CDR3 covers 15 residues. Germline-derived CDR1 and CDR2 are MNHEY and SVGEGT. CDR3: CASSSYDRGLYEQYF. CDR3 coding DNA: TGTGCCAGCAGTTCCTACGACAGGGGGCTCTACGAGCAGTACTTC.

This clonotype was detected many times. V is TRBV5-6 and J is TRBJ2-5; a weak D match, TRBD1 (6 bases). Germline V gives CDR1 SGHDT, CDR2 YYEEEE. The CDR3 totals 15 residues. The V and J ends lost 6 bases and 2 bases respectively, with 17 bases between them. CDR3 nucleotides: TGTGCCAGCATCCTGTGGGGGCTAGCACAAGAGACCCAGTACTTC. Protein sequence: CASILWGLAQETQYF.

This clonotype was detected many times. The chain is built from TRBV6-5 and TRBJ2-5; a possible D gene is TRBD2 (6 bases). V was trimmed by 6 bases and J by 4 bases, leaving 15 bases between them. CDR1 is MNHEY and CDR2 is SVGAGI in the germline V gene. The length of the CDR3 is 14 residues. The CDR3 loop is CASSPGDRRETQYF. The CDR3 bases are TGTGCCAGCAGCCCGGGAGACAGAAGAGAGACCCAGTACTTC.

On this clonotype: This may come from a read error, since a much larger clone is one base off. The chain couples TRBV5-6 to TRBJ2-5, with a weak D call TRBD1 (6 bases). The CDR3 contains 14 residues. The germline V gene has CDR1 SGHDT and CDR2 YYEEEE. The CDR3, as DNA: TGTGCCAGCAGCTCCCGCAGGGGAGTAGAGAACCAGTACTTC. Its protein is CASSSRRGVENQYF. The entire variable domain, with the rest obtained from reference TRBV5-6 and TRBJ2-5, is as follows: DAGVTQSPTHLIKTRGQQVTLRCSPKSGHDTVSWYQQALGQGPQFIFQYYEEEERQRGNFPDRFSGHQFPNYSSELNVNALLLGDSALYLCASSSRRGVENQYFGPGTRLLVL.

Ten or more counts support this clonotype. The rearrangement joins TRBV11-2 to TRBJ2-1; a weak D match, TRBD2 (5 bases). V was cut by 5 bases and J by 4 bases, with 12 bases left in between. Per the germline V gene, CDR1 is SGHAT and CDR2 is FQNNGV. This CDR3 is 14 amino acids long. CDR3 region: CASSTSRGYNEQFF. For the CDR3, the DNA is TGTGCCAGCAGCACTTCCCGGGGATACAATGAGCAGTTCTTC.

V is TRBV5-1 and J is TRBJ2-7, with 15 nucleotides matching TRBD2. Trimming at V came to 2 bases and at J to 4 bases, leaving 4 bases not matched to a gene. The CDR3 is 16 amino acids. Germline V gene lookup returns CDR1 SGHRS and CDR2 YFSETQ. CDR3 in DNA: TGCGCCAGCAGCTTAGGACTAGCGGGAGGGCTGTACGAGCAGTACTTC. Translation: CASSLGLAGGLYEQYF. Full variable domain (missing parts from reference TRBV5-1 and TRBJ2-7): KAGVTQTPRYLIKTRGQQVTLSCSPISGHRSVSWYQQTPGQGLQFLFEYFSETQRNKGNFPGRFSGRQFSNSRSEMNVSTLELGDSALYLCASSLGLAGGLYEQYFGPGTRLTVT.

The chain combines TRBV7-6 with TRBJ2-7; a weak D match, TRBD1 (6 bases). V lost 8 bases and J 2 bases, leaving 13 bases between the germline ends. The CDR3 is made up of 13 amino acids. Germline CDR1 and CDR2: SGHVS and FNYEAQ. This chain's CDR3 is CASGRQVTYEQYF. The CDR3 coding sequence is TGTGCCAGCGGCCGACAGGTAACCTACGAGCAGTACTTC.

The chain joins TRBV27 to TRBJ1-3; D unresolved. Germline-derived CDR1 and CDR2 are MNHEY and SMNVEV (reference sequence). The CDR3 is 15 residues long. V lost 6 bases and J 4 bases, leaving 16 bases between the germline ends. As DNA, the CDR3 is TGTGCCAGCAGCTTAGCGGCAAACCTCGGAAACACCATATATTTT. The encoded protein is CASSLAANLGNTIYF.

By frequency in the sample, this clonotype is medium-sized. CDR3 sequence (DNA): TGTGCCAGTAGTGCCCTAAACAGGGGGAGCTCTGGAAACACCATATATTTT. Encoded protein: CASSALNRGSSGNTIYF. V and J are TRBV19 and TRBJ1-3; 8 bases match TRBD1. Germline CDR1 reads LNHDA; CDR2 reads SQIVND (reference sequence). This CDR3 has 17 amino acids. V trimming: 5 bases; J trimming: 0 bases; junction bases outside the gene matches: 9.

This clonotype was seen at least ten times. The chain combines TRBV18 with TRBJ2-1; D not certain. Per the germline V gene, CDR1 is KGHSH and CDR2 is LQKENI. This CDR3 is built from 16 residues. V dropped 1 base and J dropped 7 bases, with 17 bases sitting between them. CDR3: CASSPRTAKGANEQFF. In DNA, the CDR3 is TGTGCCAGCTCACCACGGACGGCCAAGGGTGCTAATGAGCAGTTCTTC.

This clonotype was found a few times. This chain connects TRBV5-5 to TRBJ1-3; D is unresolved. Trimming took off 6 bases at V and 0 bases at J, with 13 bases between the two ends. In germline, CDR1 is SGHKS, CDR2 YYEKEE (reference sequence). CDR3 length equals 15 residues. The CDR3 protein is CASNLDSGSGNTIYF. The CDR3 DNA reads as TGTGCCAGCAACTTAGACTCAGGCTCTGGAAACACCATATATTTT. The full variable domain, completed using reference TRBV5-5 and TRBJ1-3, is DAGVTQSPTHLIKTRGQQVTLRCSPISGHKSVSWYQQVLGQGPQFIFQYYEKEERGRGNFPDRFSARQFPNYSSELNVNALLLGDSALYLCASNLDSGSGNTIYFGEGSWLTVV.

The rearrangement links TRBV27 to TRBJ1-1; tentative D call: TRBD1 (5 bases). The CDR3 loop spans 12 amino acids. CDR1 and CDR2 from the germline V gene are MNHEY and SMNVEV (reference sequence). The V gene lost 4 bases and the J gene lost 8 bases, with 11 bases spanning the gap. DNA of the CDR3: TGTGCCAGCAGTTCGCAGGGACGAGAAGCTTTCTTT. Translating it yields CASSSQGREAFF.

A few counts support this clonotype. The chain recombines TRBV20-1 with TRBJ2-5, with D unresolved. V shed 3 bases and J shed 4 bases, with 15 bases lying between them. Germline V gives CDR1 DFQATT, CDR2 SNEGSKA (reference sequence). This CDR3 contains 14 residues. The CDR3, as DNA: TGCAGTGCTAGCCTACAGTATTCGGTAGAGACCCAGTACTTC. Translation gives CSASLQYSVETQYF.

This clonotype was seen at least ten times. The rearrangement joins TRBV19 to TRBJ1-2; no clear D. Trimming removed 7 bases from V and 1 base from J, with 10 bases in between. Germline lookup yields CDR1 LNHDA and CDR2 SQIVND (reference sequence). This CDR3 contains 13 residues. CDR3 sequence (DNA): TGTGCCAGTAAAAAGGGAATTAACTATGGCTACACCTTC. It codes for CASKKGINYGYTF.

This clonotype has just a few counts. This may arise from a read error, as a much more abundant clone is one base away. This sequence joins TRBV5-4 and TRBJ2-7; 12 bases agree with TRBD1. In germline, CDR1 is SGHNT, CDR2 YYREEE (reference sequence). Germline trimming cut 0 bases from V and 7 bases from J; bases unmatched to any gene: 8. CDR3 size: 16 residues. CDR3 DNA: TGTGCCAGCAGCTTGGCGGGACAGGGGGCTTACAATGAGCAGTACTTC. This sequence encodes CASSLAGQGAYNEQYF.

The J gene is TRBJ2-3, the V gene TRBV21-1. TRBV21-1 is labeled a pseudogene. This CDR3 region has 18 residues. For the CDR3, the DNA is TGTGCCAGCAGATCCATAATCCAGCATCAACTGGGGACAGATACGCAGTATTTT. It specifies CASRSIIQHQLGTDTQYF.

V usage is TRBV6-5 and J usage is TRBJ1-3; the D gene is possibly TRBD1 (5 bases). CDR1 and CDR2 from the germline V gene are MNHEY and SVGAGI. Between the trimmed V and J ends, which lost 6 bases and 7 bases, there was a span of 13 bases. The CDR3 sequence is 13 residues long. The chain's CDR3 is CASRGLSGNTIYF. In DNA, the CDR3 is TGTGCCAGCAGGGGTCTCTCAGGGAACACCATATATTTT.

This clonotype was recorded many times. J is TRBJ2-1 and V is TRBV6-1, with D possibly TRBD1 on 6 matching bases. There are 15 residues in the CDR3. Germline values: CDR1 MNHNS, CDR2 SASEGT. The V end was cut by 7 bases, the J end by 4 bases, with 17 bases between. Here the CDR3 DNA reads TGTGCCAGCATGGCCCTTTTTGGACAGTACAATGAGCAGTTCTTC. This encodes CASMALFGQYNEQFF.

This chain uses TRBV7-6 with TRBJ2-7; no firm D call. Deletions cut 5 bases from V and 7 bases from J, with 12 bases between. CDR1 SGHVS and CDR2 FNYEAQ come from the germline V gene. This CDR3 spans 12 amino acids. This CDR3 is CASSPSKVEQYF. CDR3 bases: TGTGCCAGCAGCCCTTCGAAGGTGGAGCAGTACTTC.

Sample share makes this clonotype medium-sized. The V gene is TRBV11-2, the J gene TRBJ1-1; TRBD1 might be the D (6 bases). V dropped 8 bases and J dropped 7 bases, with 17 bases sitting between them. The CDR3 covers 13 residues. CDR1 is SGHAT, CDR2 FQNNGV, per germline. CDR3 amino acids: CASRGGGFNEAFF. In nucleotides, the CDR3 is TGTGCCAGCCGGGGGGGGGGCTTTAATGAAGCTTTCTTT.

This clonotype appeared a few times. This chain uses TRBV10-3 with TRBJ2-5; 7 bases match TRBD2. V lost 6 bases to trimming and J lost 0 bases; unmatched junction nucleotides: 7. CDR1 is ENHRY and CDR2 is SYGVKD in the germline V gene. There are 15 residues in the CDR3. The CDR3 region has the DNA TGTGCCATCAGGACCGGGGGACTACACCAAGAGACCCAGTACTTC. It is translated as CAIRTGGLHQETQYF.

This clonotype is medium-sized by share. The rearrangement uses TRBV15 and TRBJ2-6, with D perhaps TRBD2 (5 bases). V was clipped by 3 bases and J by 4 bases, with 10 bases between them. The germline CDR1 and CDR2 sequences are LNHNV and YYDKDF (reference sequence). The CDR3 covers 15 residues. In DNA, the CDR3 is TGTGCCACCAGCAGGCGGGTAGCGGGGGCCAACGTCCTGACTTTC. Its protein is CATSRRVAGANVLTF.

The chain has TRBV11-1 and TRBJ2-7; 10 positions match TRBD1. Losses at the gene ends were 5 bases for V and 4 bases for J; bases not matched to a gene: 8. The CDR3 totals 15 residues. Per the germline V gene, CDR1 is SGHAT and CDR2 is FQDESV (reference sequence). This CDR3 is CASSKPDRGLYEQYF. The CDR3 DNA is TGTGCCAGCAGCAAACCCGACAGGGGGCTTTACGAGCAGTACTTC.

Relative to its sample, this clonotype is medium-sized. This chain links TRBV19 with TRBJ2-7, with D possibly being TRBD1 (6 bases). Between the trimmed V and J ends, which lost 5 bases and 3 bases, there was a span of 14 bases. Germline V gene lookup returns CDR1 LNHDA and CDR2 SQIVND (reference sequence). The CDR3 loop spans 14 amino acids. Here the CDR3 reads CASSERTEYYEQYF. Here the CDR3 DNA reads TGTGCCAGTAGTGAGCGGACAGAGTACTACGAGCAGTACTTC. The variable domain in full, with the rest retrieved from reference TRBV19 and TRBJ2-7, is DGGITQSPKYLFRKEGQNVTLSCEQNLNHDAMYWYRQDPGQGLRLIYYSQIVNDFQKGDIAEGYSVSREKKESFPLTVTSAQKNPTAFYLCASSERTEYYEQYFGPGTRLTVT.

This clonotype was seen a few times. The rearrangement joins TRBV28 to TRBJ2-3; D is unclear. Trimming pared 5 bases from V and 4 bases from J, leaving 13 bases between. Looked up from germline, CDR1 is MDHEN and CDR2 is SYDVKM. The CDR3 is 14 residues long. CDR3 nucleotides: TGTGCCAGCAGTCCCTTCACTGGCCCAGATACGCAGTATTTT. Encoded protein: CASSPFTGPDTQYF.